Shown below are 18 T cell receptor beta chains from a single sample sequenced in a study of vaccination effects on CD4 cells after COVID-19. The repertoire was sequenced with immunoSEQ multiplex PCR; TCRdb's copy has only in-frame clones and lacks some. The table records tens of thousands of clones, over 75% of them present only once. Investigators separated out CD4+ T cells once approximately 9 days of culture had passed. Two doses of either BNT162b2 or mRNA-1273 were given to each participant. For these receptors, no antigen is known. The material was CD4+ T cells from PBMCs cultured without peptide, obtained after COVID-19 vaccination. These receptors all come from a human donor who received a COVID-19 vaccine.

This rearrangement joins TRBV5-8 to TRBJ2-5; D may be TRBD2 (5 bases). Trimming pared 0 bases from V and 5 bases from J, leaving 11 bases between. Germline CDR1 and CDR2: SGHTS and YDEGEE. There are 14 residues in the CDR3. CDR3 loop: CASSLESGGETQYF. The CDR3 DNA follows: TGTGCCAGCAGCTTGGAAAGCGGCGGGGAGACCCAGTACTTC.

This chain connects TRBV19 to TRBJ1-1; D perhaps matches TRBD1 (6 bases). V gave up 8 bases and J gave up 4 bases, with 14 bases separating them. The CDR3 has 13 residues. The germline CDR1 and CDR2 sequences are LNHDA and SQIVND (reference sequence). The DNA for the CDR3 is TGTGCCAGTTCACAGGGATTAATCACTGAAGCTTTCTTT. Residues: CASSQGLITEAFF.

V and J are TRBV3-1 (or the pseudogene TRBV3-2) and TRBJ1-1; D is undetermined. Germline lookup yields CDR1 LGHDT and CDR2 YNNKEL (reference sequence). Trimming removed 3 bases at V and 8 bases at J, with 10 bases between. This CDR3 has 12 amino acids. The CDR3 DNA sequence: TGTGCCAGCAGCCATTGGACTGAGGAAGCTTTCTTT. Translating it yields CASSHWTEEAFF.

This rearrangement joins TRBV18 to TRBJ2-7; D gene uncertain. Germline CDR1 reads KGHSH; CDR2 reads LQKENI. The CDR3 is 12 amino acids. V lost 4 bases to trimming and J lost 4 bases, with 8 bases between them. The CDR3 region is CASSRDGYEQYV. The CDR3 region has the DNA TGTGCCAGCTCACGAGACGGGTACGAGCAGTACGTC.

The chain joins TRBV19 to TRBJ2-1, with 10 nucleotides matching TRBD2. V shed 3 bases and J 5 bases; nucleotides not matched to a gene: 7. The CDR3 totals 16 residues. CDR1 and CDR2 (germline): LNHDA, SQIVND (reference sequence). The DNA for the CDR3 is TGTGCCAGTAGTATTGTGAGCGGGGGGGCGAACAATGAGCAGTTCTTC. Residues: CASSIVSGGANNEQFF.

V usage is TRBV18 and J usage is TRBJ1-2; D is perhaps TRBD1 (5 bases). Trimming took 2 bases from V and 3 from J, leaving 7 bases between them. The CDR3 contains 13 residues. Looked up from germline, CDR1 is KGHSH and CDR2 is LQKENI. This CDR3 is CASSPETDYGYTF. As DNA, the CDR3 is TGTGCCAGCTCACCAGAGACAGACTATGGCTACACCTTC.

The V call is TRBV18, the J call TRBJ2-1; 8 bases match TRBD1. Germline CDR1 KGHSH, CDR2 LQKENI. The junction had 5 bases not matched to a gene; V was cut back by 2 bases and J by 5 bases. This CDR3 region has 15 residues. The CDR3 DNA is TGTGCCAGCTCACCATACCAGGGGGCCCACAATGAGCAGTTCTTC. Residues: CASSPYQGAHNEQFF.

This sequence joins TRBV11-2 and TRBJ2-7; a weak D match, TRBD2 (6 bases). Trimming stripped 2 bases from V and 7 bases from J, with 9 bases between. In germline, CDR1 is SGHAT, CDR2 FQNNGV. The CDR3 spans 12 residues. CDR3 in amino acids: CASSLLGREQYV. The CDR3 coding sequence is TGTGCCAGCAGCTTATTGGGGAGGGAGCAGTACGTC.

The sample holds a few counts of this clone. The gene calls are TRBV4-2 and TRBJ1-3; 7 positions agree with TRBD1. J was trimmed by 0 bases and V by 2 bases; bases with no gene match: 7. Germline-derived CDR1 and CDR2 are LGHNA and YNFKEQ. The CDR3 has 17 residues. The CDR3 protein is CASSQIQGPSSGNTIYF. The CDR3 DNA reads as TGTGCCAGCAGCCAAATACAGGGGCCCTCCTCTGGAAACACCATATATTTT.

V is TRBV7-2 and J is TRBJ1-4; D gene ambiguous. V was trimmed by 3 bases and J by 0 bases, leaving 20 bases between them. This CDR3 is 19 amino acids long. CDR1 is SGHTA, CDR2 FQGNSA, per germline. CDR3 region: CASSFIGTLLVATNEKLFF. CDR3 in DNA: TGTGCCAGCAGCTTTATTGGCACCCTATTAGTTGCAACTAATGAAAAACTGTTTTTT.

The V gene is TRBV5-6, the J gene TRBJ1-3, with D unclear. V lost 5 bases, J lost 0 bases, and 9 bases lay in between. CDR3 length: 14 amino acids. Germline V gene lookup returns CDR1 SGHDT and CDR2 YYEEEE. DNA of the CDR3: TGTGCCAGCAGACCCGAGGGCTCTGGAAACACCATATATTTT. Protein sequence: CASRPEGSGNTIYF.

This chain joins TRBV30 and TRBJ2-1; 8 bases match TRBD1. This CDR3 has 15 residues. CDR1 GTSNPN and CDR2 SVGIG come from the germline V gene (reference sequence). The ends lost 3 bases at V and 7 bases at J; junction bases unmatched: 11. CDR3 protein: CAWSPGQGRLNEQFF. The CDR3, as DNA: TGTGCCTGGAGCCCTGGACAGGGTCGCTTAAATGAGCAGTTCTTC. Supplemented by reference TRBV30 and TRBJ2-1, the full variable domain reads SQTIHQWPATLVQPVGSPLSLECTVEGTSNPNLYWYRQAAGRGLQLLFYSVGIGQISSEVPQNLSASRPQDRQFILSSKKLLLSDSGFYLCAWSPGQGRLNEQFFGPGTRLTVL.

This clone was picked up one time. The CDR3 coding sequence is TGTGCCAGCAGGGGGGAGCAGGGGACCAATGAGCAGTTCTTC. This encodes CASRGEQGTNEQFF. The chain is built from TRBV6-5 and TRBJ2-1, with a tentative D call TRBD1 (6 bases). This CDR3 comprises 14 residues. The V gene's germline CDR1 is MNHEY and CDR2 SVGAGI. V lost 6 bases and J 6 bases, leaving 15 bases between the germline ends.

V and J are TRBV5-6 and TRBJ2-2; 8 bases match TRBD2. Germline CDR1 and CDR2: SGHDT and YYEEEE. The CDR3 length is 14 residues. Unmatched junction bases numbered 1, after V lost 1 base and J lost 5 bases. The CDR3 loop is CASSLRGGTGELFF. The CDR3 DNA reads TGTGCCAGCAGCTTGCGGGGGGGGACCGGGGAGCTGTTTTTT. The complete variable domain, with remaining parts taken from reference TRBV5-6 and TRBJ2-2, reads DAGVTQSPTHLIKTRGQQVTLRCSPKSGHDTVSWYQQALGQGPQFIFQYYEEEERQRGNFPDRFSGHQFPNYSSELNVNALLLGDSALYLCASSLRGGTGELFFGEGSRLTVL.

Only a few counts were recorded for this clone. The rearrangement uses TRBV10-3 and TRBJ2-2, with 10 bases aligning to TRBD1. The V gene's germline CDR1 is ENHRY and CDR2 SYGVKD. With 8 bases clipped from V and 2 bases from J, the junction kept 11 bases outside the gene matches. The length of the CDR3 is 17 residues. The CDR3 reads CAIRGIDRGPNTGELFF. The DNA for the CDR3 is TGTGCCATCCGAGGGATAGACAGGGGGCCCAACACCGGGGAGCTGTTTTTT.

The count of this clone is one. The chain is built from TRBV7-8 and TRBJ1-4; 7 bases are a match to TRBD1. The CDR3 has 14 residues. Trimming at V came to 3 bases and at J to 6 bases, leaving 4 bases not matched to a gene. The germline V gene encodes CDR1 SGHVS and CDR2 FQNEAQ. CDR3 region: CASSFGDSYEKLFF. The CDR3 nucleotides read TGTGCCAGCAGCTTTGGGGACAGCTATGAAAAACTGTTTTTT.

This chain links TRBV11-3 with TRBJ2-5; perhaps TRBD2 as D (6 bases). With 2 bases removed from V and 5 bases from J, the gap between germline ends came to 15 bases. The CDR3 is made up of 15 amino acids. CDR1 and CDR2 from the germline V gene are SGHNT and YENEEA. The CDR3 nucleotides read TGTGCCAGCAGCTTATCGACGGGGGATGGGGAGACCCAGTACTTC. Its translation is CASSLSTGDGETQYF.

The chain couples TRBV6-6 to TRBJ2-2, with 9 bases lining up with TRBD1. The germline V gene has CDR1 MNHNY and CDR2 SVGAGI (reference sequence). J was trimmed by 6 bases and V by 2 bases; bases with no gene match: 7. The CDR3 runs to 16 residues. In nucleotides, the CDR3 is TGTGCCAGCAGTTACGGGGGGACAGGGAGGGCCGGGGAGCTGTTTTTT. As protein: CASSYGGTGRAGELFF.